Following are 14 T cell receptor beta chains from one sample sequenced in a study of CD4+ T cells in melanoma. TCRdb's table, derived via immunoSEQ multiplex PCR, lists solely in-frame clones and lacks some. Altogether 50,000 to 60,000 clones are present, approximately 74% being singletons, with the ten largest covering around 4.8%. Material for sequencing was tumor tissue. The receptors originated from a human donor with melanoma.

This chain links TRBV5-1 with TRBJ1-6, with D possibly TRBD1 on 6 matching bases. Germline CDR1 reads SGHRS; CDR2 reads YFSETQ. Between the trimmed V and J ends, which lost 1 base and 8 bases, there was a span of 10 bases. The CDR3 sequence is 14 residues long. The CDR3 spells CASSLLGADSPLHF. The CDR3 nucleotides are TGCGCCAGCAGCTTGTTGGGGGCTGATTCACCCCTCCACTTT. The whole variable domain, remainder taken from reference TRBV5-1 and TRBJ1-6, is KAGVTQTPRYLIKTRGQQVTLSCSPISGHRSVSWYQQTPGQGLQFLFEYFSETQRNKGNFPGRFSGRQFSNSRSEMNVSTLELGDSALYLCASSLLGADSPLHFGNGTRLTVT.

Sample share makes this clone medium-sized. The chain uses TRBV30 and TRBJ2-7; D remains unclear. The CDR3 extends over 14 amino acids. Germline CDR1 reads GTSNPN; CDR2 reads SVGIG (reference sequence). V lost 2 bases, J lost 2 bases, and 13 bases lay in between. The chain's CDR3 is CAWSSQDPPYEQYF. The CDR3 DNA reads as TGTGCCTGGAGTTCGCAGGACCCTCCCTACGAGCAGTACTTC.

This chain uses TRBV4-2 with TRBJ2-7; no reliable D call. Trimming stripped 5 bases from V and 3 bases from J, with 11 bases between. The germline V gene encodes CDR1 LGHNA and CDR2 YNFKEQ. The CDR3 extends over 13 amino acids. CDR3 loop: CASSLASNYEQYF. The CDR3 DNA reads TGTGCCAGCAGCTTGGCCTCAAACTACGAGCAGTACTTC.

The chain employs TRBV27 and TRBJ2-3; D is undetermined. The CDR3 sequence is 13 residues long. Germline V gene lookup returns CDR1 MNHEY and CDR2 SMNVEV (reference sequence). Trimming removed 2 bases from V and 1 base from J, with 4 bases in between. The chain's CDR3 is CASSLMGTDTQYF. CDR3 DNA: TGTGCCAGCAGTTTAATGGGCACAGATACGCAGTATTTT.

This clone came up many times. The chain combines TRBV28 with TRBJ2-7; D is undetermined. This CDR3 spans 14 amino acids. V lost 3 bases, J lost 0 bases, and 9 bases lay in between. In germline, CDR1 is MDHEN, CDR2 SYDVKM. Here the CDR3 reads CASSFLGSSYEQYF. CDR3 nucleotides: TGTGCCAGCAGTTTCCTGGGGTCCTCCTACGAGCAGTACTTC.

V and J are TRBV5-4 and TRBJ2-1, with 10 bases identical to TRBD2. V shed 4 bases, J shed 6 bases, and the junction held 4 bases outside the gene matches. This CDR3 has 14 residues. CDR1 is SGHNT and CDR2 is YYREEE in the germline V gene (reference sequence). The CDR3 nucleotides are TGTGCCAGCAGCGCAGCGGGGGGGCTCAATGAGCAGTTCTTC. Translation gives CASSAAGGLNEQFF.

CDR3 nucleotide sequence: TGTGCCAGCAGTGTTCGAGGGGACGGCTACACCTTC. Its protein product is CASSVRGDGYTF. The chain links TRBV2 to TRBJ1-2; the D gene is possibly TRBD1 (5 bases). The V gene lost 4 bases and the J gene lost 8 bases, with 11 bases spanning the gap. The germline CDR1 and CDR2 sequences are SNHLY and FYNNEI. The CDR3 is made up of 12 amino acids.

The chain combines TRBV7-3 with TRBJ2-2; D assignment may be TRBD1 or TRBD2 (6 bases each). The CDR3 consists of 16 residues. V was pared by 3 bases and J by 5 bases, with 16 bases between. Germline CDR1 is SGHTA and CDR2 is FQGTGA. The CDR3 DNA follows: TGTGCCAGCAGCTTCCTAGAGGGGGGCGGAACCGGGGAGCTGTTTTTT. Encoded protein: CASSFLEGGGTGELFF.

At least ten counts were recorded for this clone. This rearrangement joins TRBV2 to TRBJ2-1, with D perhaps TRBD1 or TRBD2 (5 bases each). The germline V gene encodes CDR1 SNHLY and CDR2 FYNNEI. The CDR3 consists of 15 residues. V was cut by 5 bases and J by 5 bases, with 16 bases left in between. The CDR3 reads CASSLWDGANNEQFF. The CDR3 DNA is TGTGCCAGCAGTTTATGGGACGGGGCAAACAATGAGCAGTTCTTC.

This clone occurred once. This rearrangement joins TRBV7-3 to TRBJ2-3; a possible D gene is TRBD2 (6 bases). V lost 5 bases and J lost 3, with 21 bases in between. The CDR3 runs to 17 residues. Germline lookup yields CDR1 SGHTA and CDR2 FQGTGA. CDR3 protein: CASSPDVTGGETDTQYF. For the CDR3, the DNA is TGTGCCAGCAGCCCCGACGTGACCGGCGGGGAGACAGATACGCAGTATTTT.

The chain combines TRBV5-1 with TRBJ2-1; tentative D call: TRBD1 (6 bases). In germline, CDR1 is SGHRS, CDR2 YFSETQ. Trimming left V 4 bases short and J 0 bases short, with 8 bases between. The CDR3 runs to 14 residues. The CDR3 region has the DNA TGCGCCAGCAGCGTGGACAGCTCCTACAATGAGCAGTTCTTC. Amino acids: CASSVDSSYNEQFF.

The chain uses TRBV28 and TRBJ2-5; 9 bases align to TRBD2. This CDR3 region has 15 residues. Germline lookup yields CDR1 MDHEN and CDR2 SYDVKM. Unmatched junction bases numbered 6, after V lost 3 bases and J lost 4 bases. As DNA, the CDR3 is TGTGCCAGCAGTTTTCTTAGCGGGGGCGGAGAGACCCAGTACTTC. Residues: CASSFLSGGGETQYF. Supplemented by reference TRBV28 and TRBJ2-5, the full variable domain reads DVKVTQSSRYLVKRTGEKVFLECVQDMDHENMFWYRQDPGLGLRLIYFSYDVKMKEKGDIPEGYSVSREKKERFSLILESASTNQTSMYLCASSFLSGGGETQYFGPGTRLLVL.

In its sample, this clone ranks as medium-sized. The chain employs TRBV7-8 and TRBJ1-2; possibly TRBD1 for D (6 bases). The ends were cut back, 4 bases at V and 5 bases at J, with 11 bases in the middle. The CDR3 spans 13 residues. CDR1 and CDR2 (germline): SGHVS, FQNEAQ. In nucleotides, the CDR3 is TGTGCCAGCAGCTCGACAGGCCTTTATGGCTACACCTTC. Its translation is CASSSTGLYGYTF.

In this sample, this clone turned up once. V is TRBV2 and J is TRBJ1-1, with a tentative D call TRBD1 (6 bases). The CDR3 is made up of 15 amino acids. CDR1 and CDR2 (germline): SNHLY, FYNNEI. V was cut by 3 bases and J by 1 base, with 12 bases left in between. CDR3: CASSDLGTPNTEAFF. The CDR3 DNA sequence: TGTGCCAGCAGTGATCTCGGGACACCGAACACTGAAGCTTTCTTT. The full variable domain, rest sourced from reference TRBV2 and TRBJ1-1, is EPEVTQTPSHQVTQMGQEVILRCVPISNHLYFYWYRQILGQKVEFLVSFYNNEISEKSEIFDDQFSVERPDGSNFTLKIRSTKLEDSAMYFCASSDLGTPNTEAFFGQGTRLTVV.